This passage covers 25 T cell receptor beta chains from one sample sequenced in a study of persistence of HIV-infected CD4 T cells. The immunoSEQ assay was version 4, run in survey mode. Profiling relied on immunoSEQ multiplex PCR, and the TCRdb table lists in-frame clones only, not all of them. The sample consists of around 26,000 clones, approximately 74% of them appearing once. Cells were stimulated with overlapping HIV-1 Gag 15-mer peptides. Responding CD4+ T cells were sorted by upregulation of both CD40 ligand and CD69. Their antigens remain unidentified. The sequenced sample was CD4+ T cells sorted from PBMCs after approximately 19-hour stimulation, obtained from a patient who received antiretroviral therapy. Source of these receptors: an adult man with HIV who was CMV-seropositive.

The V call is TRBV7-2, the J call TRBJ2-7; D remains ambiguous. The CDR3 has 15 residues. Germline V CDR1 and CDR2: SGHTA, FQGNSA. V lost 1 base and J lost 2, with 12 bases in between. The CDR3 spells CASSLGGSDAYEQYF. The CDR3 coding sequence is TGTGCCAGCAGCTTAGGTGGTAGTGATGCCTACGAGCAGTACTTC.

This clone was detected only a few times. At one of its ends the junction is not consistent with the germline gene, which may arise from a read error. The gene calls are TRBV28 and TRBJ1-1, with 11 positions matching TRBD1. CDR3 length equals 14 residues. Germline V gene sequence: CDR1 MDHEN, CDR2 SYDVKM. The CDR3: CASSLGTGGTGAFF. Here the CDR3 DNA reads TGTGCCAGCAGTTTAGGGACAGGGGGGACTGGAGCTTTCTTT.

This CDR3 is CASSVTRDGYTF. The CDR3 DNA is TGTGCCAGTAGTGTGACCCGGGATGGCTACACCTTC. The chain carries TRBV19 and TRBJ1-2; no reliable D call. Trimming removed 5 bases at V and 6 bases at J, with 10 bases between. This CDR3 spans 12 amino acids. The germline V gene has CDR1 LNHDA and CDR2 SQIVND (reference sequence).

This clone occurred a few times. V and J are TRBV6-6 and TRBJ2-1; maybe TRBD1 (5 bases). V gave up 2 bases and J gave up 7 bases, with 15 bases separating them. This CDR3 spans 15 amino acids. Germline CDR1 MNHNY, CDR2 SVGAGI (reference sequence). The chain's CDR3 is CASSYPTYKGNEQFF. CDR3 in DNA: TGTGCCAGCAGTTACCCCACTTATAAGGGGAATGAGCAGTTCTTC.

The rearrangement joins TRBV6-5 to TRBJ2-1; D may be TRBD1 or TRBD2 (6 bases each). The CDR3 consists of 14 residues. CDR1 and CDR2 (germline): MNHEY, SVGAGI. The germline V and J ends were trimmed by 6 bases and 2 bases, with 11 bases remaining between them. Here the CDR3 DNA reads TGTGCCAGCAGCCACGGGGGCGCCTACAATGAGCAGTTCTTC. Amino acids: CASSHGGAYNEQFF.

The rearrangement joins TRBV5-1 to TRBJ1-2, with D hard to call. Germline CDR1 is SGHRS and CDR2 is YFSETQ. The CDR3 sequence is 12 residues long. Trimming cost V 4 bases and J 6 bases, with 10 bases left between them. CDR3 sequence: CASSGDQDGYTF. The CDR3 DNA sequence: TGCGCCAGCAGCGGAGACCAAGATGGCTACACCTTC.

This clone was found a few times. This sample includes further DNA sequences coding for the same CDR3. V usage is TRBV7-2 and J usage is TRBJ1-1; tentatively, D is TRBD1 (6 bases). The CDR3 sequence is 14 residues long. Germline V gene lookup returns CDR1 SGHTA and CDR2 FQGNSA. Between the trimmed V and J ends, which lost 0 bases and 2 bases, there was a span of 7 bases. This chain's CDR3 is CASSLAQGNTEAFF. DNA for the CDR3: TGTGCCAGCAGCTTAGCACAGGGAAACACTGAAGCTTTCTTT. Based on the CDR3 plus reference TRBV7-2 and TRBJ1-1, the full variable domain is GAGVSQSPSNKVTEKGKDVELRCDPISGHTALYWYRQSLGQGLEFLIYFQGNSAPDKSGLPSDRFSAERTGGSVSTLTIQRTQQEDSAVYLCASSLAQGNTEAFFGQGTRLTVV.

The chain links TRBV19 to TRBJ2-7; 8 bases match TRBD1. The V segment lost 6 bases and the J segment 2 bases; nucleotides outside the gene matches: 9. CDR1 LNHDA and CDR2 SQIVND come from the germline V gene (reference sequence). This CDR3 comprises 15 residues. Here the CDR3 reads CASSKDPGQAYEQYF. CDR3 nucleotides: TGTGCCAGTAGCAAAGATCCGGGACAGGCCTACGAGCAGTACTTC.

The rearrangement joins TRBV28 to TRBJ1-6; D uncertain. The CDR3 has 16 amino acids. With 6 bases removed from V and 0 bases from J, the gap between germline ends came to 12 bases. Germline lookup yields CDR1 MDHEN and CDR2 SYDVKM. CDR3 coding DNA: TGTGCCAGCAGCGGAGCGGACTACTCCTATAATTCACCCCTCCACTTT. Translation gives CASSGADYSYNSPLHF. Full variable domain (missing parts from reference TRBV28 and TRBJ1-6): DVKVTQSSRYLVKRTGEKVFLECVQDMDHENMFWYRQDPGLGLRLIYFSYDVKMKEKGDIPEGYSVSREKKERFSLILESASTNQTSMYLCASSGADYSYNSPLHFGNGTRLTVT.

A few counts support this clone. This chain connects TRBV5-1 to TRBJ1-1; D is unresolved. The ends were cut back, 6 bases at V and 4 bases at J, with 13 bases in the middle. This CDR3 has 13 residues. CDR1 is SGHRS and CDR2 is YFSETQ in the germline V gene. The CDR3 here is CASTDTPGTEAFF. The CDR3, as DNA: TGCGCCAGCACCGATACTCCGGGCACTGAAGCTTTCTTT.

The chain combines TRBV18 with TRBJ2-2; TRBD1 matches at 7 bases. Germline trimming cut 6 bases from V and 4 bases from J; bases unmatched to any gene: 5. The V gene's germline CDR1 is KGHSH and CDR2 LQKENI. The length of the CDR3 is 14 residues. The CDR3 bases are TGTGCCAGCTCCGACAGGGTGCCCACCGGGGAGCTGTTTTTT. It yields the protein CASSDRVPTGELFF.

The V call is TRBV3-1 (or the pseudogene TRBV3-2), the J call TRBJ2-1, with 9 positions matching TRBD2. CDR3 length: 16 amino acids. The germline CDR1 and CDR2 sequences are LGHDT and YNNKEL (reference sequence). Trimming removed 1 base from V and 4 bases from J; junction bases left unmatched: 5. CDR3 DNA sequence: TGTGCCAGCAGCCAAGGTAACCTAGCGGGATACAATGAGCAGTTCTTC. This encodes CASSQGNLAGYNEQFF.

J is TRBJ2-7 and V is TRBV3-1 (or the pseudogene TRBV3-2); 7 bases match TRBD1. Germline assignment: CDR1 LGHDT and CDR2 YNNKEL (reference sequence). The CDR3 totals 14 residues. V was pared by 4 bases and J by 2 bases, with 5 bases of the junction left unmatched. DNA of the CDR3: TGTGCCAGCAGCCGCGACAGGGTAACCTACGAGCAGTACTTC. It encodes CASSRDRVTYEQYF.

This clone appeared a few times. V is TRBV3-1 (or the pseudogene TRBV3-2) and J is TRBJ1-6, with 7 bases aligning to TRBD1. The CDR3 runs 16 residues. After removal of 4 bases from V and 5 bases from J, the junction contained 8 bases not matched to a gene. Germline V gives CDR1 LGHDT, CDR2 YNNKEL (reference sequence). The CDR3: CASSRAQTGHNSPLHF. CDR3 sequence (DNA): TGTGCCAGCAGCCGAGCCCAGACAGGGCATAATTCACCCCTCCACTTT.

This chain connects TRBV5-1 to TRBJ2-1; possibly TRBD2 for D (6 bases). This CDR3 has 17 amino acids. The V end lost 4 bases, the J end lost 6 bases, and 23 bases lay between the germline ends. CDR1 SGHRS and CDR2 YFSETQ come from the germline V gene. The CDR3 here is CASSGFINGEAANEQFF. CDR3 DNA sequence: TGCGCCAGCAGCGGGTTCATAAATGGGGAGGCGGCCAATGAGCAGTTCTTC.

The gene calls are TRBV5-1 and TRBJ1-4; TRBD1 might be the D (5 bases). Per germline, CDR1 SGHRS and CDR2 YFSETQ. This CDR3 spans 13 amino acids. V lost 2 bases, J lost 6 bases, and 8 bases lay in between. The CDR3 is CASSLGVHEKLFF. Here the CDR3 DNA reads TGCGCCAGCAGCTTAGGGGTTCATGAAAAACTGTTTTTT.

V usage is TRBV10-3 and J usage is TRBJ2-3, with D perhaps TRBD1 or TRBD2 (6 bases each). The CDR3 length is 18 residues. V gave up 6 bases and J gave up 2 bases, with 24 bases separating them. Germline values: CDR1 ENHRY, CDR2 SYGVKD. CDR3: CAISSQTGGEINTDTQYF. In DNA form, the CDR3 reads TGTGCCATCAGCAGTCAGACCGGGGGCGAGATTAACACAGATACGCAGTATTTT.

Here the CDR3 DNA reads TGTGCCAGCAGTTGGACAGATCCGACTGAAGCTTTCTTT. This translates into CASSWTDPTEAFF. V and J are TRBV6-6 and TRBJ1-1; D is perhaps TRBD1 (6 bases). V was shortened by 4 bases and J by 5 bases, with 11 bases between the two germline ends. Germline assignment: CDR1 MNHNY and CDR2 SVGAGI (reference sequence). This CDR3 is built from 13 residues.

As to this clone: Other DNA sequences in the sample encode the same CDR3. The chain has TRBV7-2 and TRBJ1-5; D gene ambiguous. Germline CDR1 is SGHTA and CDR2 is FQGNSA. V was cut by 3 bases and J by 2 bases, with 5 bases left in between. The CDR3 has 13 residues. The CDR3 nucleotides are TGTGCCAGCAGCTTGCGAGGCAATCAGCCCCAGCATTTT. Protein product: CASSLRGNQPQHF.

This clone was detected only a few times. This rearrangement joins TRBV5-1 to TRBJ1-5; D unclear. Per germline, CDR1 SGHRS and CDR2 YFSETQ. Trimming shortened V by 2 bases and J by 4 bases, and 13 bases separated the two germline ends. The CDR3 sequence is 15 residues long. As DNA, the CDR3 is TGCGCCAGCAGCTTAGGACCCGAGGGTAATCAGCCCCAGCATTTT. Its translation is CASSLGPEGNQPQHF. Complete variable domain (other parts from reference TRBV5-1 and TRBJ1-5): KAGVTQTPRYLIKTRGQQVTLSCSPISGHRSVSWYQQTPGQGLQFLFEYFSETQRNKGNFPGRFSGRQFSNSRSEMNVSTLELGDSALYLCASSLGPEGNQPQHFGDGTRLSIL.

CDR3 region: CASSPALAGGLIEQFF. The DNA of the CDR3 is TGTGCCAGCTCACCAGCCCTAGCGGGGGGGCTGATTGAGCAGTTCTTC. The chain uses TRBV18 and TRBJ2-1, with TRBD2 matching 12 bases. The CDR3 is 16 residues long. Germline CDR1 and CDR2: KGHSH and LQKENI. V dropped 2 bases and J dropped 9; count of bases not matched to a gene: 8.

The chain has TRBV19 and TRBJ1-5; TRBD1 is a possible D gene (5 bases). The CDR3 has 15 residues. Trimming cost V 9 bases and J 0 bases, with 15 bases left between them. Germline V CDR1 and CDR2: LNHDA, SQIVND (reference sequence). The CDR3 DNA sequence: TGTGCCAGCTCTATGGCCGGGACTAGCAATCAGCCCCAGCATTTT. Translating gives CASSMAGTSNQPQHF.

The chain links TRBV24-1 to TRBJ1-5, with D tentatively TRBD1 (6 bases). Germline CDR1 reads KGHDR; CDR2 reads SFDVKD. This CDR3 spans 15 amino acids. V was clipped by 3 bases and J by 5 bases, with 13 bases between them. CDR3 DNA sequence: TGTGCCACCAGTGATCCACAGGGTACGGATCAGCCCCAGCATTTT. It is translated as CATSDPQGTDQPQHF.

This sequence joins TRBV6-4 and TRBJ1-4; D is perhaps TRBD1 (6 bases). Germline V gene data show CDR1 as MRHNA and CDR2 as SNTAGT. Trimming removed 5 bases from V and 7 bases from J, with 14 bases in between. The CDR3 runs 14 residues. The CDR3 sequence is CASSWGQGCEKLFF. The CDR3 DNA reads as TGTGCCAGCAGTTGGGGGCAGGGGTGTGAAAAACTGTTTTTT.

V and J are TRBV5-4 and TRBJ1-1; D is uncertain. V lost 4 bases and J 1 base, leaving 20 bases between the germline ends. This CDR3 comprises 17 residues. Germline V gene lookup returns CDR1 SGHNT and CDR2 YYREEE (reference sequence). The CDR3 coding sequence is TGTGCCAGCAGCCGAATACCGTCCCGGACCTCGAACACTGAAGCTTTCTTT. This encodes CASSRIPSRTSNTEAFF.